The clone carrying this T cell receptor (beta chain) is labeled as medium-sized. TCR beta rearrangements were amplified from peripheral blood genomic DNA. The source of the sample is a study of T cell repertoires in aging, cancer and after chemotherapy. A mixed TRB-A/B primer pool amplified rearranged TRB by multiplex touch-down PCR. TCRdb used MiXCR to reprocess the multiplex PCR reads, holding one entry per CDR3 protein. The sample carries around 5,000 distinct CDR3 sequences, 21% recorded once. The source of this sequence is a human donor in good health. The donor label of this sample is uncertain. The sequenced sample consisted of blood.

The CDR3 coding sequence is TGTGCCTGGAGTGTACAGACCTATAATTCACCCCTCCACTTT. Its translation: CAWSVQTYNSPLHF. The genes are TRBV30 and TRBJ1-6; D is ambiguous. Germline V gene data show CDR1 as GTSNPN and CDR2 as SVGIG (reference sequence). V lost 0 bases and J 2 bases, leaving 5 bases between the germline ends. This CDR3 spans 14 amino acids.